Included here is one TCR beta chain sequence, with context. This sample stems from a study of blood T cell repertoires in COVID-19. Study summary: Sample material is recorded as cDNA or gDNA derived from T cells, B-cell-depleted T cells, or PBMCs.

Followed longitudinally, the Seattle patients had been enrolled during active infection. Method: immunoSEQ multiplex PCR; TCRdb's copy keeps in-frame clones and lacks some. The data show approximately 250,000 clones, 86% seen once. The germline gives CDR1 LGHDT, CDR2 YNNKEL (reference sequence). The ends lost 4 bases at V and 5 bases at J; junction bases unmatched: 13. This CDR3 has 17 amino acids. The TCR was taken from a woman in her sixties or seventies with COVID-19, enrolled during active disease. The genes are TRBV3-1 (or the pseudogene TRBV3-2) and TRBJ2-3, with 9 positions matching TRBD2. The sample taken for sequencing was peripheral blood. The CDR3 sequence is CASSLLSSSGVKDTQYF. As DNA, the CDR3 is TGTGCCAGCAGCCTTTTATCCTCTAGCGGGGTGAAAGATACGCAGTATTTT.